Below, 32 T cell receptor beta chains from the same sample are listed, as sequenced in a study of blood T cell repertoires in COVID-19. Only in-frame clones appear in the TCRdb table, and some are missing; sequencing was by immunoSEQ multiplex PCR. The sample has roughly 250,000 clones, approximately 83% seen once. Sequenced sample: PBMCs or T cells enriched from blood (not recorded which). All receptors come from a woman between 40 and 50 years old with acute COVID-19.

This chain joins TRBV6-2 or TRBV6-3 and TRBJ1-2; no firm D call. V lost 5 bases, J lost 8 bases, and 15 bases lay in between. Germline assignment: CDR1 MNHEY and CDR2 SVGEGT. The CDR3 loop spans 13 amino acids. The CDR3 protein is CASSPLSLAGYTF. The CDR3 DNA reads as TGTGCCAGCAGTCCCCTTTCACTTGCAGGCTACACCTTC.

The V and J genes are TRBV2 and TRBJ1-4, with 10 positions matching TRBD1. Germline lookup yields CDR1 SNHLY and CDR2 FYNNEI. There are 15 residues in the CDR3. The V and J ends lost 5 bases and 6 bases, in that order; junction bases with no gene match: 6. CDR3 bases: TGTGCCAGCAGTATGGGACAGGGGCAAGATGAAAAACTGTTTTTT. The encoded protein is CASSMGQGQDEKLFF.

The chain links TRBV30 to TRBJ1-1; TRBD1 might be the D (6 bases). Germline V gene lookup returns CDR1 GTSNPN and CDR2 SVGIG (reference sequence). There are 15 residues in the CDR3. The V end lost 2 bases, the J end lost 1 base, and 14 bases lay between the germline ends. In DNA, the CDR3 is TGTGCCTGGAGTTTCACGGGACACTGGAACACTGAAGCTTTCTTT. As protein: CAWSFTGHWNTEAFF.

This chain links TRBV6-5 with TRBJ2-7; D gene ambiguous. V was shortened by 0 bases and J by 3 bases, with 12 bases between the two germline ends. This CDR3 region has 15 residues. Germline values: CDR1 MNHEY, CDR2 SVGAGI. CDR3: CASSYSRVTNYEQYF. The CDR3 DNA sequence: TGTGCCAGCAGTTACTCGAGAGTCACCAACTACGAGCAGTACTTC.

V gene TRBV15 combines with J gene TRBJ1-2; 7 nucleotides match TRBD1. After removal of 2 bases from V and 4 bases from J, the junction contained 4 bases not matched to a gene. The CDR3 has 14 residues. CDR1 LNHNV and CDR2 YYDKDF come from the germline V gene (reference sequence). CDR3 region: CATSRFGDSYGYTF. CDR3 nucleotide sequence: TGTGCCACCAGCAGATTTGGGGACAGCTATGGCTACACCTTC.

The chain uses TRBV10-3 and TRBJ2-1; 14 bases align to TRBD2. The CDR3 sequence is 13 residues long. From germline, CDR1 is ENHRY and CDR2 SYGVKD. The V gene end was trimmed by 10 bases and the J gene end by 8 bases; junction bases not matched to a gene: 4. CDR3 sequence: CASRLAGGDEQFF. The CDR3 DNA reads TGTGCCAGCCGACTAGCGGGAGGGGATGAGCAGTTCTTC.

This chain joins TRBV24-1 and TRBJ2-3; 7 nucleotides agree with TRBD2. The CDR3 spans 16 residues. Germline loops: CDR1 KGHDR, CDR2 SFDVKD. With V trimmed by 3 bases and J by 4 bases, 9 bases remained unmatched. Here the CDR3 DNA reads TGTGCCACCAGTGATAGGAGGGCTAGCGGAGCAGATACGCAGTATTTT. Its protein is CATSDRRASGADTQYF.

This clone was observed once. The CDR3 region is CASSSAGREVQETQYF. The CDR3 nucleotides are TGTGCCAGCAGCTCAGCAGGGCGGGAGGTCCAAGAGACCCAGTACTTC. J is TRBJ2-5 and V is TRBV11-2; 8 nucleotides align to TRBD2. This CDR3 has 16 residues. Germline CDR1 is SGHAT and CDR2 is FQNNGV. J was trimmed by 1 base and V by 4 bases; bases with no gene match: 8.

V gene TRBV5-8 combines with J gene TRBJ2-1, with TRBD2 matching 12 bases. The CDR3 sequence is 18 residues long. Germline CDR1 SGHTS, CDR2 YDEGEE. V shed 0 bases, J shed 7 bases, and the junction held 11 bases outside the gene matches. In nucleotides, the CDR3 is TGTGCCAGCAGCTTGGGCAGGACTAGCGGGATAGGCGTTAATGAGCAGTTCTTC. As protein: CASSLGRTSGIGVNEQFF.

This clone was detected only a few times. The J gene is TRBJ1-3, the V gene TRBV2, with D perhaps matching TRBD1 (5 bases). V was cut by 6 bases and J by 0 bases, with 9 bases left in between. The CDR3 runs to 14 residues. Germline V gives CDR1 SNHLY, CDR2 FYNNEI. CDR3 loop: CASRPGGSGNTIYF. The CDR3 nucleotides read TGTGCCAGCAGGCCCGGGGGCTCTGGAAACACCATATATTTT.

The chain is built from TRBV2 and TRBJ2-3, with D perhaps matching TRBD2 (6 bases). V lost 3 bases and J lost 0, with 13 bases in between. CDR3 length: 16 residues. Germline V lookup: CDR1 SNHLY, CDR2 FYNNEI. The chain's CDR3 is CASSETLAPSTDTQYF. The CDR3 DNA is TGTGCCAGCAGTGAGACACTAGCTCCCAGCACAGATACGCAGTATTTT.

The J gene is TRBJ1-2, the V gene TRBV2, with unresolved D. This CDR3 has 15 amino acids. Trimming removed 3 bases at V and 2 bases at J, with 13 bases between. The germline V gene encodes CDR1 SNHLY and CDR2 FYNNEI. The CDR3 loop reads CASSELKGENYGYTF. The CDR3 DNA sequence: TGTGCCAGCAGTGAGCTGAAGGGAGAGAACTATGGCTACACCTTC.

This clone was seen once. The chain combines TRBV6-5 with TRBJ2-7; TRBD1 might be the D (5 bases). V lost 4 bases, J lost 5 bases, and 9 bases lay in between. This CDR3 comprises 12 residues. Germline V gene sequence: CDR1 MNHEY, CDR2 SVGAGI. The CDR3 bases are TGTGCCAGCAGTTCAGGGTCCCACGAGCAGTACTTC. Amino acid sequence: CASSSGSHEQYF.

This chain uses TRBV5-4 with TRBJ2-5; 7 bases fit TRBD2. The ends lost 0 bases at V and 7 bases at J; junction bases unmatched: 6. The CDR3 has 14 amino acids. From germline, CDR1 is SGHNT and CDR2 YYREEE (reference sequence). The CDR3 region has the DNA TGTGCCAGCAGCTTGGCCAGACTAGCTGGGACCCAGTACTTC. Translation: CASSLARLAGTQYF.

Note on this clone: This sequence may be a read error, since a much larger clone differs from it by one base. Other DNA sequences of this sample code for an identical CDR3. The V gene is TRBV18, the J gene TRBJ2-5; 9 bases are shared with TRBD1. The CDR3 runs to 15 residues. Germline CDR1 KGHSH, CDR2 LQKENI. V shed 1 base and J 2 bases; nucleotides not matched to a gene: 2. CDR3 DNA sequence: TGTGCCAGCTCACCACGGACAGGGGTTCAAGAGACCCAGTACTTC. Its protein product is CASSPRTGVQETQYF.

V is TRBV3-1 (or the pseudogene TRBV3-2) and J is TRBJ2-5; 11 positions match TRBD2. The CDR3 spans 18 residues. Germline CDR1 LGHDT, CDR2 YNNKEL (reference sequence). Trimming cost V 4 bases and J 5 bases; bases outside gene matches: 15. CDR3 protein: CASSPYDLAGGLWETQYF. The CDR3 coding sequence is TGTGCCAGCAGCCCATACGACTTAGCGGGAGGGCTGTGGGAGACCCAGTACTTC.

The chain links TRBV5-1 to TRBJ2-1; no firm D call. Germline lookup yields CDR1 SGHRS and CDR2 YFSETQ. Trimming stripped 2 bases from V and 2 bases from J, with 5 bases between. This CDR3 comprises 13 residues. The CDR3 DNA follows: TGCGCCAGCAGCTTAAACACCTACAATGAGCAGTTCTTC. Translation gives CASSLNTYNEQFF. Based on the CDR3 plus reference TRBV5-1 and TRBJ2-1, the full variable domain is KAGVTQTPRYLIKTRGQQVTLSCSPISGHRSVSWYQQTPGQGLQFLFEYFSETQRNKGNFPGRFSGRQFSNSRSEMNVSTLELGDSALYLCASSLNTYNEQFFGPGTRLTVL.

This chain connects TRBV19 to TRBJ2-4, with 9 bases that match TRBD1. V lost 6 bases to trimming and J lost 9 bases; unmatched junction nucleotides: 15. The CDR3 spans 16 residues. Germline assignment: CDR1 LNHDA and CDR2 SQIVND (reference sequence). CDR3 residues: CASSPTGGGILSIQYF. In DNA form, the CDR3 reads TGTGCCAGTAGCCCAACAGGGGGCGGAATTTTAAGCATTCAGTACTTC.

The chain employs TRBV5-1 and TRBJ1-1; 7 bases are a match to TRBD1. CDR1 and CDR2 from the germline V gene are SGHRS and YFSETQ. After removal of 6 bases from V and 1 base from J, the junction contained 9 bases not matched to a gene. CDR3 length equals 15 residues. In nucleotides, the CDR3 is TGCGCCAGCAACCTTTTGGGGACAGCGAACACTGAAGCTTTCTTT. Translating gives CASNLLGTANTEAFF.

The V and J genes are TRBV5-4 and TRBJ2-5; 7 bases match TRBD2. Losses at the gene ends were 4 bases for V and 2 bases for J; bases not matched to a gene: 5. The CDR3 has 14 residues. Germline V CDR1 and CDR2: SGHNT, YYREEE (reference sequence). The CDR3 spells CASSKTSDQETQYF. CDR3 sequence (DNA): TGTGCCAGCAGCAAAACTAGCGATCAAGAGACCCAGTACTTC.

V and J are TRBV24-1 and TRBJ2-7, with D perhaps matching TRBD1 (6 bases). CDR1 is KGHDR and CDR2 is SFDVKD in the germline V gene. This CDR3 is 13 amino acids long. Deletions cut 4 bases from V and 3 bases from J, with 9 bases between. In DNA, the CDR3 is TGTGCCACCAGTGAACAGGACAGCTACGAGCAGTACTTC. Its translation is CATSEQDSYEQYF.

This sequence joins TRBV2 and TRBJ2-1; 8 bases match TRBD2. This CDR3 is 15 amino acids long. V gave up 7 bases and J gave up 8 bases; unmatched junction bases: 13. Germline CDR1 reads SNHLY; CDR2 reads FYNNEI. Here the CDR3 DNA reads TGTGCCAGCAAACGGGGATACGGGAGGGAGGATGAGCAGTTCTTC. Protein: CASKRGYGREDEQFF.

This clone was recorded once. V and J are TRBV30 and TRBJ1-5, with D hard to call. Between the trimmed V and J ends, which lost 4 bases and 0 bases, there was a span of 16 bases. Germline V gene sequence: CDR1 GTSNPN, CDR2 SVGIG (reference sequence). CDR3 length: 16 residues. CDR3 loop: CAWIPIPGYSNQPQHF. In DNA, the CDR3 is TGTGCCTGGATCCCTATACCAGGATATAGCAATCAGCCCCAGCATTTT.

V usage is TRBV29-1 and J usage is TRBJ2-7, with 7 bases identical to TRBD2. CDR1 and CDR2 (germline): SQVTM, ANQGSEA. Losses at the gene ends were 4 bases for V and 0 bases for J; bases not matched to a gene: 6. This CDR3 is built from 14 residues. CDR3 amino acids: CSVVLAEVSYEQYF. CDR3 nucleotides: TGCAGCGTTGTGCTAGCGGAGGTCTCCTACGAGCAGTACTTC.

CDR3 residues: CASSLYGGASYNEQFF. The CDR3 DNA reads as TGTGCCAGCAGCTTGTATGGCGGAGCCTCCTACAATGAGCAGTTCTTC. This rearrangement joins TRBV5-6 to TRBJ2-1; D gene ambiguous. Looked up from germline, CDR1 is SGHDT and CDR2 is YYEEEE. The CDR3 covers 16 residues. The V end lost 1 base, the J end lost 0 bases, and 11 bases lay between the germline ends.

The chain links TRBV29-1 to TRBJ2-2, with TRBD1 identical over 8 bases. V shed 4 bases, J shed 1 base, and the junction held 8 bases outside the gene matches. This CDR3 has 16 residues. CDR1 SQVTM and CDR2 ANQGSEA come from the germline V gene. CDR3 in amino acids: CSVVTGTGENTGELFF. In nucleotides, the CDR3 is TGCAGCGTTGTCACCGGGACAGGCGAGAACACCGGGGAGCTGTTTTTT.

CDR3 in amino acids: CASRLYYQPPYEQYF. CDR3 nucleotide sequence: TGTGCCAGCCGCTTGTACTACCAACCTCCCTACGAGCAGTACTTC. The J gene is TRBJ2-7, the V gene TRBV6-5; no definite D call. The V gene's germline CDR1 is MNHEY and CDR2 SVGAGI. The CDR3 runs to 15 residues. V lost 8 bases and J 2 bases, leaving 19 bases between the germline ends.

The rearrangement joins TRBV27 to TRBJ2-3; D possibly corresponds to TRBD2 (6 bases). The CDR3 sequence is 15 residues long. The germline V gene encodes CDR1 MNHEY and CDR2 SMNVEV (reference sequence). Trimming cost V 5 bases and J 4 bases, with 16 bases left between them. The CDR3 here is CASSQDYYSADTQYF. The CDR3 region has the DNA TGTGCCAGCAGTCAGGACTATTATTCTGCAGATACGCAGTATTTT.

The chain joins TRBV7-8 to TRBJ1-1; TRBD1 agrees at 7 bases. Germline trimming cut 5 bases from V and 0 bases from J; bases unmatched to any gene: 6. This CDR3 comprises 15 residues. Germline values: CDR1 SGHVS, CDR2 FQNEAQ. DNA for the CDR3: TGTGCCAGCAGCCCGGGGACAGAAATGAACACTGAAGCTTTCTTT. It translates to CASSPGTEMNTEAFF. The entire variable domain, with the rest obtained from reference TRBV7-8 and TRBJ1-1, is as follows: GAGVSQSPRYKVAKRGQDVALRCDPISGHVSLFWYQQALGQGPEFLTYFQNEAQLDKSGLPSDRFFAERPEGSVSTLKIQRTQQEDSAVYLCASSPGTEMNTEAFFGQGTRLTVV.

This chain links TRBV3-1 (or the pseudogene TRBV3-2) with TRBJ2-7, with TRBD2 matching 10 bases. Germline V gene lookup returns CDR1 LGHDT and CDR2 YNNKEL (reference sequence). V dropped 3 bases and J dropped 3; count of bases not matched to a gene: 2. This CDR3 region has 14 residues. CDR3 in amino acids: CASSQRLAGYEQYF. CDR3 coding DNA: TGTGCCAGCAGCCAGAGACTAGCGGGCTACGAGCAGTACTTC.

The chain has TRBV19 and TRBJ1-2; D not resolved. Between the trimmed V and J ends, which lost 6 bases and 3 bases, there was a span of 14 bases. The CDR3 is 14 residues long. The V gene's germline CDR1 is LNHDA and CDR2 SQIVND (reference sequence). The CDR3 reads CASRREGSHYGYTF. The CDR3 DNA is TGTGCCAGTAGACGTGAAGGGAGCCACTATGGCTACACCTTC.

The V and J genes are TRBV3-1 (or the pseudogene TRBV3-2) and TRBJ1-1; 7 nucleotides align to TRBD1. V was pared by 1 base and J by 6 bases, with 11 bases of the junction left unmatched. Germline V gene lookup returns CDR1 LGHDT and CDR2 YNNKEL (reference sequence). The CDR3 totals 16 residues. DNA of the CDR3: TGTGCCAGCAGCCAAGGGTTCGGAGACAGGGACGCTGAAGCTTTCTTT. As protein: CASSQGFGDRDAEAFF.